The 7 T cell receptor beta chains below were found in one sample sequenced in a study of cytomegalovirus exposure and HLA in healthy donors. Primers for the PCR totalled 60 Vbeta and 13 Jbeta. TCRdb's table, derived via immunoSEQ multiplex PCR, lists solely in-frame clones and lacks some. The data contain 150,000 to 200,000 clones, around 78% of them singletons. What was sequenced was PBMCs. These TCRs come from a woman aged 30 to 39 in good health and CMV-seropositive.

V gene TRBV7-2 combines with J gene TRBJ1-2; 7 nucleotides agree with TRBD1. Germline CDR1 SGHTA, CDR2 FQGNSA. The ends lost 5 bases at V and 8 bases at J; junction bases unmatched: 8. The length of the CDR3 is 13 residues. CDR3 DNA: TGTGCCAGCAGCCGGGACAGTATGGAGGGCTACACCTTC. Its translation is CASSRDSMEGYTF.

The DNA for the CDR3 is TGTGCCAGCAGCCTACTGGGAGGACAGGGCTTCAATAGCAATCAGCCCCAGCATTTT. Amino acids: CASSLLGGQGFNSNQPQHF. The V and J genes are TRBV7-2 and TRBJ1-5; 8 nucleotides match TRBD1. J gave up 0 bases and V 5 bases, and 15 bases lay outside the gene matches. Looked up from germline, CDR1 is SGHTA and CDR2 is FQGNSA. There are 19 residues in the CDR3.

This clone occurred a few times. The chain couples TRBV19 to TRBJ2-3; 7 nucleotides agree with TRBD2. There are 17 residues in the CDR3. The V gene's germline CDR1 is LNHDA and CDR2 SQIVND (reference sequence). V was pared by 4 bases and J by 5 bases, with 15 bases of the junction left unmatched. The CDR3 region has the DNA TGTGCCAGTAGTAGCAAGTCCCCCCGGACGGGGGGAGATACGCAGTATTTT. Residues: CASSSKSPRTGGDTQYF.

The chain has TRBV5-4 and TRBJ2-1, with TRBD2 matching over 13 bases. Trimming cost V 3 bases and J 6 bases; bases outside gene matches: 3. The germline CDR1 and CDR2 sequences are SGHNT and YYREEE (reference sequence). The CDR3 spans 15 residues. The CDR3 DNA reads TGTGCCAGCAGCTCGACTAGCGGGGGGTCCAATGAGCAGTTCTTC. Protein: CASSSTSGGSNEQFF.

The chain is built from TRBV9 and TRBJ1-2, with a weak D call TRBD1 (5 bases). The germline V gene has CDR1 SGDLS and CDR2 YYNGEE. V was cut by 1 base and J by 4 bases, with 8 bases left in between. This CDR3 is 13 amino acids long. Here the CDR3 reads CASSVQGSYGYTF. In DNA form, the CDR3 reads TGTGCCAGCAGCGTACAGGGTTCCTATGGCTACACCTTC.

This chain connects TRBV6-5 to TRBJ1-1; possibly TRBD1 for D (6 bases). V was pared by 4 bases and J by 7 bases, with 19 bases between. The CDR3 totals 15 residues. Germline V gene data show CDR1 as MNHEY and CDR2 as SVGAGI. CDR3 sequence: CASSFDRKPRNEAFF. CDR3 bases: TGTGCCAGCAGTTTCGACAGGAAACCCCGCAATGAAGCTTTCTTT.

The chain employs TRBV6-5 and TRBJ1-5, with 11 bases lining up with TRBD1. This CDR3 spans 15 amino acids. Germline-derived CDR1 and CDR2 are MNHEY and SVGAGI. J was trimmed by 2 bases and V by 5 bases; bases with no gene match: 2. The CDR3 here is CASSGTGGGNQPQHF. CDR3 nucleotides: TGTGCCAGCAGTGGGACAGGGGGAGGCAATCAGCCCCAGCATTTT.